One and the same sample provided the 21 T cell receptor beta chains below, sequenced in a study of blood T cells in healthy people across ages. A second PCR of 7 to 11 cycles used a sample-barcoded 5' primer and a J-beta primer mix. TCRdb passed the 5' RACE reads through MiXCR, listing each CDR3 protein once. The sample includes 1 million or so distinct CDR3 sequences, more than 35% of them seen just once. Sequencing input: blood. All receptors come from a woman in her sixties or seventies in good health.

The CDR3 nucleotides are TGTGCCAGCAGTGACCCCGTCCAAGAGACCCAGTACTTC. Translation gives CASSDPVQETQYF. This chain links TRBV2 with TRBJ2-5, with no clear D. In germline, CDR1 is SNHLY, CDR2 FYNNEI. The CDR3 is 13 amino acids. Trimming cost V 3 bases and J 1 base, with 6 bases left between them.

This clonotype was observed a handful of times. The V and J genes are TRBV20-1 and TRBJ2-5; possible D gene TRBD2, 5 bases. CDR1 DFQATT and CDR2 SNEGSKA come from the germline V gene (reference sequence). This CDR3 has 15 amino acids. V shed 2 bases and J shed 4 bases, with 17 bases lying between them. The CDR3 region has the DNA TGCAGTGCTAGATCGGTGCTAGCTTTGGCAGAGACCCAGTACTTC. It yields the protein CSARSVLALAETQYF.

This clonotype was counted between two and nine times. This chain uses TRBV2 with TRBJ2-1; no firm D call. CDR1 and CDR2 from the germline V gene are SNHLY and FYNNEI. The CDR3 totals 14 residues. The ends were cut back, 6 bases at V and 7 bases at J, with 16 bases in the middle. The DNA of the CDR3 is TGTGCCAGCAGCGCAGCATTAGTGGGGAATGAGCAGTTCTTC. Translated, it gives CASSAALVGNEQFF.

The rearrangement joins TRBV6-1 to TRBJ1-2; D gene uncertain. This CDR3 is built from 17 residues. CDR1 and CDR2 from the germline V gene are MNHNS and SASEGT. The ends were cut back, 0 bases at V and 6 bases at J, with 20 bases in the middle. The CDR3 nucleotides read TGTGCCAGCAGTGAAGCGCTTCGCCTACAGAGGAGGGATGGCTACACCTTC. Translation gives CASSEALRLQRRDGYTF.

The chain joins TRBV28 to TRBJ2-3; 9 positions agree with TRBD2. V shed 6 bases, J shed 5 bases, and the junction held 6 bases outside the gene matches. In germline, CDR1 is MDHEN, CDR2 SYDVKM. The CDR3 is 14 residues long. CDR3 nucleotide sequence: TGTGCCAGCAGGACTAGCGGCACGAAAGATACGCAGTATTTT. Residues: CASRTSGTKDTQYF.

This clonotype was observed a handful of times. The chain carries TRBV9 and TRBJ2-1; TRBD1 matches 8 bases. The germline V gene encodes CDR1 SGDLS and CDR2 YYNGEE. The V segment lost 5 bases and the J segment 4 bases; nucleotides outside the gene matches: 8. CDR3 length: 15 amino acids. The CDR3 sequence: CASSRGGQAYNEQFF. The CDR3 DNA is TGTGCCAGCAGTCGAGGGGGACAGGCATACAATGAGCAGTTCTTC. Based on the CDR3 plus reference TRBV9 and TRBJ2-1, the full variable domain is DSGVTQTPKHLITATGQRVTLRCSPRSGDLSVYWYQQSLDQGLQFLIQYYNGEERAKGNILERFSAQQFPDLHSELNLSSLELGDSALYFCASSRGGQAYNEQFFGPGTRLTVL.

The V gene is TRBV7-2, the J gene TRBJ2-2; D gene ambiguous. The CDR3 loop spans 13 amino acids. Germline loops: CDR1 SGHTA, CDR2 FQGNSA. The germline V and J ends were trimmed by 0 bases and 6 bases, with 5 bases remaining between them. CDR3 sequence reads: CASSLALAGELFF. The CDR3 DNA is TGTGCCAGCAGCTTAGCGCTCGCCGGGGAGCTGTTTTTT.

This chain connects TRBV12-3 or TRBV12-4 to TRBJ2-7; D gene ambiguous. The CDR3 is 15 amino acids. V lost 0 bases, J lost 3 bases, and 12 bases lay in between. The CDR3 sequence is CASSLAQRPIYEQYF. The CDR3 DNA is TGTGCCAGCAGTTTAGCACAGCGACCGATCTACGAGCAGTACTTC.

This clonotype was seen at least ten times. The chain recombines TRBV12-3 or TRBV12-4 with TRBJ2-1; 11 bases are shared with TRBD2. V gave up 3 bases and J gave up 5 bases; unmatched junction bases: 0. There are 14 residues in the CDR3. The DNA for the CDR3 is TGTGCCAGCAGTTTGACTAGCGGGAACAATGAGCAGTTCTTC. Translating gives CASSLTSGNNEQFF.

This chain connects TRBV20-1 to TRBJ2-3; 12 nucleotides match TRBD2. J was trimmed by 12 bases and V by 1 base; bases with no gene match: 2. This CDR3 is built from 12 residues. Germline V gene sequence: CDR1 DFQATT, CDR2 SNEGSKA (reference sequence). The DNA for the CDR3 is TGCAGTGCTAGAGCGACTAGCGGGAGTCAGTATTTT. Translated, it gives CSARATSGSQYF.

This clonotype was seen only a few times. The V gene is TRBV4-2, the J gene TRBJ2-3, with D hard to call. The CDR3 extends over 13 amino acids. The V end lost 3 bases, the J end lost 1 base, and 5 bases lay between the germline ends. Germline V gives CDR1 LGHNA, CDR2 YNFKEQ. This CDR3 reads CASSHDRTDTQYF. CDR3 DNA sequence: TGTGCCAGCAGCCACGATCGCACAGATACGCAGTATTTT.

This clonotype was seen a few times. The chain couples TRBV20-1 to TRBJ2-1; 10 bases agree with TRBD2. Trimming at V came to 3 bases and at J to 4 bases, leaving 12 bases not matched to a gene. The CDR3 runs 17 residues. Per the germline V gene, CDR1 is DFQATT and CDR2 is SNEGSKA (reference sequence). CDR3 nucleotides: TGCAGTGCTAGTATAGCGGGAGGTCAACGACTTTACAATGAGCAGTTCTTC. Protein: CSASIAGGQRLYNEQFF.

This clonotype was observed a few times. The V call is TRBV4-1, the J call TRBJ2-7; 7 bases align to TRBD2. Germline V gene data show CDR1 as MGHRA and CDR2 as YSYEKL. V gave up 1 base and J gave up 1 base; unmatched junction bases: 7. The CDR3 runs to 16 residues. CDR3 region: CASSQGPGTKSYEQYF. As DNA, the CDR3 is TGCGCCAGCAGCCAAGGTCCGGGGACTAAATCCTACGAGCAGTACTTC.

This clonotype has more than one count but fewer than ten. J is TRBJ2-1 and V is TRBV27; 10 nucleotides match TRBD1. V lost 6 bases, J lost 2 bases, and 1 base stayed unmatched. This CDR3 contains 14 residues. Germline CDR1 MNHEY, CDR2 SMNVEV (reference sequence). The CDR3 loop reads CASSDRGPYNEQFF. The CDR3 DNA reads as TGTGCCAGCAGCGACAGGGGGCCCTACAATGAGCAGTTCTTC.

This clonotype was counted only a few times. The rearrangement joins TRBV29-1 to TRBJ1-4; weak D call: TRBD1 (5 bases). Per germline, CDR1 SQVTM and CDR2 ANQGSEA. CDR3 length equals 13 residues. V lost 6 bases to trimming and J lost 8 bases, with 16 bases between them. CDR3: CSVAPLGPEKLFF. The CDR3 DNA reads TGCAGCGTCGCACCTTTGGGGCCGGAAAAACTGTTTTTT.

The chain couples TRBV20-1 to TRBJ2-5, with D possibly matching TRBD2 (5 bases). The CDR3 runs 16 residues. CDR1 is DFQATT and CDR2 is SNEGSKA in the germline V gene (reference sequence). Trimming pared 3 bases from V and 0 bases from J, leaving 17 bases between. The CDR3 sequence is CSASSVREPYQETQYF. The DNA of the CDR3 is TGCAGTGCTAGCTCCGTGAGGGAACCCTACCAAGAGACCCAGTACTTC.

This clonotype was seen more than once but under ten times. The chain combines TRBV3-1 with TRBJ2-2; no clear D gene. The CDR3 runs to 15 residues. Germline V gene sequence: CDR1 LGHDT, CDR2 YNNKEL (reference sequence). Trimming left V 2 bases short and J 0 bases short, with 7 bases between. The CDR3 nucleotides are TGTGCCAGCAGCCAACGTGGTTCGAACACCGGGGAGCTGTTTTTT. Amino acid sequence: CASSQRGSNTGELFF.

This clonotype has a handful of counts. The genes are TRBV5-1 and TRBJ2-3, with TRBD2 matching 8 bases. The germline V gene has CDR1 SGHRS and CDR2 YFSETQ. This CDR3 is built from 15 residues. J was trimmed by 4 bases and V by 1 base; bases with no gene match: 5. CDR3 nucleotide sequence: TGCGCCAGCAGCTTGTCGGGAGGGCAGGCAGATACGCAGTATTTT. Encoded protein: CASSLSGGQADTQYF.

The chain carries TRBV27 and TRBJ1-2; possibly TRBD1 for D (5 bases). Germline V lookup: CDR1 MNHEY, CDR2 SMNVEV (reference sequence). This CDR3 is 14 amino acids long. Trimming left V 0 bases short and J 7 bases short, with 12 bases between. The CDR3 DNA reads as TGTGCCAGCAGTTTATCTGGGGCCTTCGGTGGCTACACCTTC. It encodes CASSLSGAFGGYTF.

A few counts support this clonotype. The chain uses TRBV24-1 and TRBJ2-5, with D possibly matching TRBD1 (7 bases). The length of the CDR3 is 15 residues. Germline V CDR1 and CDR2: KGHDR, SFDVKD. V lost 4 bases and J 2 bases, leaving 13 bases between the germline ends. CDR3 residues: CATSDRGTDQETQYF. CDR3 nucleotide sequence: TGTGCCACCAGTGACCGCGGGACAGATCAAGAGACCCAGTACTTC.

This clonotype was detected only a few times. This chain uses TRBV6-2 or TRBV6-3 with TRBJ1-1; no reliable D call. Trimming removed 2 bases from V and 1 base from J, with 11 bases in between. The CDR3 totals 15 residues. Per germline, CDR1 MNHEY and CDR2 SVGEGT. CDR3 protein: CASSYQTETNTEAFF. The CDR3 region has the DNA TGTGCCAGCAGTTACCAGACGGAAACGAACACTGAAGCTTTCTTT.